This T cell receptor beta chain was captured by sequencing in a study of blood T cell repertoires in COVID-19. Study-level background: COVID-19 samples from acute and convalescent phases originated in the United States, Italy and Spain. The analysed material was cDNA or gDNA that came from T cells, B-cell-depleted T cells, or PBMCs.

The CDR3 is 15 amino acids. The V and J ends lost 4 bases and 0 bases, in that order; junction bases with no gene match: 6. The V gene's germline CDR1 is SGHKS and CDR2 YYEKEE (reference sequence). Original methodology: Reference gene primer amplification yielded estimated nucleated cell counts. Clones were read by immunoSEQ multiplex PCR, and TCRdb kept only the in-frame ones, dropping some. V, J and clone size were drawn from that table, and D and trimming were deduced from the DNA. The table shows 70,000 to 80,000 clones, with approximately 86% occurring only once. The chain has TRBV5-5 and TRBJ1-1; 7 bases fit TRBD1. The receptor was derived from a human donor in a cohort sampled during active COVID-19. Sample: peripheral blood. The CDR3 nucleotides read TGTGCCAGCAGCCGCCAGGGACAGCTGAACACTGAAGCTTTCTTT. Encoded protein: CASSRQGQLNTEAFF.